The entry that follows covers one T cell receptor (beta chain) sequence. Its antigen is not identified. The sample belongs to a study of T-cell memory formation after mild COVID-19. A single record per CDR3 protein comes from TCRdb applying MiXCR to the 5' RACE reads. This sample has 270,000 or so distinct CDR3 sequences, with 16% found just once. J gave up 6 bases and V 11 bases, and 15 bases lay outside the gene matches. The germline CDR1 and CDR2 sequences are SNHLY and FYNNEI. This CDR3 region has 14 residues. Broader study findings: Mainly CM and EM harbored the contracting CD4+ clones; mainly EMRA harbored the CD8+ ones.

V is TRBV2 and J is TRBJ2-7, with 8 nucleotides matching TRBD2. The TCR comes from a man in his late teens or twenties who had mild COVID-19 (a few samples of this study predate the infection). Cell type and time point are not known. Input material: PBMCs or a T cell subset sorted from them (not recorded which). CDR3 amino acids: CAAGGDQGYGEQYV. CDR3 nucleotide sequence: TGTGCCGCCGGGGGGGACCAGGGGTACGGCGAGCAGTACGTC.